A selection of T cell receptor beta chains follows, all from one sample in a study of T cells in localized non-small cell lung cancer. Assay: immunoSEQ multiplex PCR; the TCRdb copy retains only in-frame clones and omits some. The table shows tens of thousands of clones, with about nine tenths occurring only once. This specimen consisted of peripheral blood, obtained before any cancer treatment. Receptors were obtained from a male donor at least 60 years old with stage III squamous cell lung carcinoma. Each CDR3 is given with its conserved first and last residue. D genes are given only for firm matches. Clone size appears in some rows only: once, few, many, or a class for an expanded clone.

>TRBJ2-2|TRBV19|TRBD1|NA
TGTGCCAGTAGTATTGGACAGGGGTTCGGCACCGGGGAGCTGTTTTTT
CASSIGQGFGTGELFF
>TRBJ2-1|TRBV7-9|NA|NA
TGTGCCAGCAGCTTGATGGGGGGCGGGACATGGCAGTTCTTC
CASSLMGGGTWQFF
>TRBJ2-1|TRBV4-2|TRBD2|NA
TGTGCCAGCAGCCCCTTCCGGGGGGGGGCCGACAATGAGCAGTTCTTC
CASSPFRGGADNEQFF
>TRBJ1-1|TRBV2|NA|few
TGTGCCAGCAGTGTGGACACTGAAGCTTTCTTT
CASSVDTEAFF
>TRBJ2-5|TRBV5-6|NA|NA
TGTGCCAGCAGCCGAGGGGGGGGGACCCAGTACTTC
CASSRGGGTQYF
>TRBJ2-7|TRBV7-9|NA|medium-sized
TGTGCCAGCAGGTCCGACCTTCCCGAGCAGTACTTC
CASRSDLPEQYF
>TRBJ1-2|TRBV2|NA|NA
TGTGCCAGCGTCGGGGAAGCTAACTATGGCTACACCTTC
CASVGEANYGYTF
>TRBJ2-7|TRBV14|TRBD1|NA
TGTGCCAGCAGTCATAGGACAGGTGGAGCCTACGAGCAGTACTTC
CASSHRTGGAYEQYF
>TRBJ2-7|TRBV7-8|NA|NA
TGTGCCAGCAGCTTGGGGGCTCGGTCCTACGAGCAGTACTTC
CASSLGARSYEQYF
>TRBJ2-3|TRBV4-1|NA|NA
TGCGCCAGCAGCCAAGGGTGGGGGGCGACAGATACGCAGTATTTT
CASSQGWGATDTQYF
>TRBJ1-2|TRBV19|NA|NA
TGTGCCAGTAGTATTCTGACAGGACAGTCAAATGGCTACACCTTC
CASSILTGQSNGYTF
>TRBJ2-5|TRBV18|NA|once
TGTGCCAGCTCACCACAACAACAAGAGACCCAGTACTTC
CASSPQQQETQYF
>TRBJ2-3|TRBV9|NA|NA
TGTGCCAGCAGCGTAGAGGCGGGTACGCAGTATTTT
CASSVEAGTQYF
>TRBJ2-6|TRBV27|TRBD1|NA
TGTGCCAGCAGCCTGTCCCGGGACAGTTCTGGGGCCAACGTCCTGACTTTC
CASSLSRDSSGANVLTF
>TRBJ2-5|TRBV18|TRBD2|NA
TGTGCCAGCTCACAATTAGCGGGAGAGACCCAGTACTTC
CASSQLAGETQYF
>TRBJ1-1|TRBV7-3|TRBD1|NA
TGTGCCAGCAGCTTAGACAGGGTGAACACTGAAGCTTTCTTT
CASSLDRVNTEAFF
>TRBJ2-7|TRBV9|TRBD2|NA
TGTGCCAGCAGCGCGGGAGGACAAAACTACGAGCAGTACTTC
CASSAGGQNYEQYF
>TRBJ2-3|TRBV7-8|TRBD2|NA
TGTGCCAGCAGCTTAGGACTAGCGGGAGTAAACACAGATACGCAGTATTTT
CASSLGLAGVNTDTQYF
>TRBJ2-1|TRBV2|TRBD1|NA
TGTGCCAGCAGGGGGACAGACCTCCCGGAGCAGTTCTTC
CASRGTDLPEQFF
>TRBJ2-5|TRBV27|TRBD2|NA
TGTGCCAGCAGTTTATTTAGCGGGGGCCAAGAGACCCAGTACTTC
CASSLFSGGQETQYF
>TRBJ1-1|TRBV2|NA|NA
TGTGCCAGCAGTCGACGGACGGAGGCTGGGGCTTTCTTT
CASSRRTEAGAFF
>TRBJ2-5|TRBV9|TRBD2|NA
TGTGCCAGCAGCGTCACACCCGGGACTAGCGGGAGCGGTAGGATCGGAGAGACCCAGTACTTC
CASSVTPGTSGSGRIGETQYF
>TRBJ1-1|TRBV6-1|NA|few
TGTGCCAGCAATTGGGGGCAGCACACTGAAGCTTTCTTT
CASNWGQHTEAFF
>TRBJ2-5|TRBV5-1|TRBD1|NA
TGCGCCAGCAGCCGTGGGGGACAGGGGGGAGAGACCCAGTACTTC
CASSRGGQGGETQYF
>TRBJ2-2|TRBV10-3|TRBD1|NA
TGTGCCATCAGTGAGCCGTCCGGGACAGGGGGCACCGGGGAGCTGTTTTTT
CAISEPSGTGGTGELFF
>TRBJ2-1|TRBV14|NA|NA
TGTGCCAGCAGCAACCATCAGGGGTGGGGTGAGCAGTTCTTC
CASSNHQGWGEQFF
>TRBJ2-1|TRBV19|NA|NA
TGTGCCAGTAGTATCGGTGGGGGCAGGGGAATCCATGAGCAGTTCTTC
CASSIGGGRGIHEQFF
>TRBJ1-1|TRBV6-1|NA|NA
TGTGCCAGCGTAGACCCACTCACTGAAGCTTTCTTT
CASVDPLTEAFF
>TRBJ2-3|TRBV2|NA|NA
TGTGCCAGCAGACAGCTCCTAAGCACAGATACGCAGTATTTT
CASRQLLSTDTQYF
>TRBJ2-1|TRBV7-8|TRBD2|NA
TGTGCCAGCAGCCTGGGACTAGCGGCCTACAATGAGCAGTTCTTC
CASSLGLAAYNEQFF
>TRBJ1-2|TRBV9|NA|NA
TGTGCCAGCAGCCCCGGCGGACAAGCCAACTATGGCTACACCTTC
CASSPGGQANYGYTF
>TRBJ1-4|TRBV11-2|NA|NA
TGTGCCAGCAGCGTTGGGGCGGCCGGAGAAAAACTGTTTTTT
CASSVGAAGEKLFF
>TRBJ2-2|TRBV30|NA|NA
TGTGCCTGGAGTGGTGGTGGCGGGTGGACCGGGGAGCTGTTTTTT
CAWSGGGGWTGELFF